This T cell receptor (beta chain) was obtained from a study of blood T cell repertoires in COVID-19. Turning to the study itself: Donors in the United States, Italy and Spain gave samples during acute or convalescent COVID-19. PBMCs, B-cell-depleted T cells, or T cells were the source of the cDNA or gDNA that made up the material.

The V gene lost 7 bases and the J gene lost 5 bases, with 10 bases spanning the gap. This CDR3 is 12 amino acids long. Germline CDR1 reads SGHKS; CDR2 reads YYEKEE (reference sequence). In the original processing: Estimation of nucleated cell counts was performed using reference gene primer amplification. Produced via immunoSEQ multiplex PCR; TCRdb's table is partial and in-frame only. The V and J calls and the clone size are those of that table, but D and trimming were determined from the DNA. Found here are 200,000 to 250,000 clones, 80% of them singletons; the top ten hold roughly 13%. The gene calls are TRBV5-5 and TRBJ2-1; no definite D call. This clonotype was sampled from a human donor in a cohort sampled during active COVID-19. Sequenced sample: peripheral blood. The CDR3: CASVLRDNEQFF. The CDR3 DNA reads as TGTGCCAGCGTACTCCGGGACAATGAGCAGTTCTTC.